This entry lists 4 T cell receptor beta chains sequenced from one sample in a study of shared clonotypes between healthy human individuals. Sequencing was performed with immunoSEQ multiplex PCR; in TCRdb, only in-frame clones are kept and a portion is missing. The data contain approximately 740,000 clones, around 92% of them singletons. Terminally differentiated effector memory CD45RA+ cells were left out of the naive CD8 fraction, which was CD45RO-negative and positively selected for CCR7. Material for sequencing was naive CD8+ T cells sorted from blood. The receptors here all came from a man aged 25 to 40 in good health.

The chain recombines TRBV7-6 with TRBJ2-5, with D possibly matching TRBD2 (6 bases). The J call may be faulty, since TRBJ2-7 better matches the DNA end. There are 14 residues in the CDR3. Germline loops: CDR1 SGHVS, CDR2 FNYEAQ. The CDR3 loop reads CASSPLSGPYEQYF. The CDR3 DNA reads TGTGCCAGCAGCCCACTTAGCGGCCCCTACGAGCAGTACTTC.

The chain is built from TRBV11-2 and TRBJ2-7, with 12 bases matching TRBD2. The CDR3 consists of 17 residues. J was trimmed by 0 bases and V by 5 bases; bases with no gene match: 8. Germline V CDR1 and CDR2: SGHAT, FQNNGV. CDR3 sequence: CASSPELAGGSSYEQYF. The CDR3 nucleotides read TGTGCCAGCAGCCCAGAACTAGCGGGGGGTAGCTCCTACGAGCAGTACTTC.

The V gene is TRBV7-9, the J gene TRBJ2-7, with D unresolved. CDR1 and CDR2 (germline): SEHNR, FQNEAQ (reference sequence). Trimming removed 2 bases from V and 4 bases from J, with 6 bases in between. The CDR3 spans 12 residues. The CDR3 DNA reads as TGTGCCAGCAGCTTAAGGGAATACGAGCAGTACTTC. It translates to CASSLREYEQYF. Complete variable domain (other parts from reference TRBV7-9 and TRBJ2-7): DTGVSQNPRHKITKRGQNVTFRCDPISEHNRLYWYRQTLGQGPEFLTYFQNEAQLEKSRLLSDRFSAERPKGSFSTLEIQRTEQGDSAMYLCASSLREYEQYFGPGTRLTVT.

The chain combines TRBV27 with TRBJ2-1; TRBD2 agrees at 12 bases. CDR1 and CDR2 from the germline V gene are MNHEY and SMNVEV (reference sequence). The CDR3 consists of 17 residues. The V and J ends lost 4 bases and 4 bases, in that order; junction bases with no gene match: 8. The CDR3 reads CASSSPASGRVYNEQFF. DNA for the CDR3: TGTGCCAGCAGTTCCCCCGCTAGCGGGAGGGTTTACAATGAGCAGTTCTTC.